The 9 T cell receptor beta chains below come from one sample, sequenced in a study of T cell repertoires in cytomegalovirus infection (dated by TCRdb to between 2018 and 2021). Sequencing relied on an Illumina HiSeq 1500. TCRdb reprocessed the public reads (quality trimming at Q25 with fastp, clone calling with MiXCR) and kept in-frame beta chains. CDR3 protein sequences are deduplicated, and each keeps its most common genes and DNA. In all, the sample holds over 150,000 distinct CDR3 sequences, and 15% to 20% of those were seen once. The ten largest clones take up around 3.1% of the sample. Sequencing was performed on PBMCs. The receptors derive from a human donor in good health (CMV status not recorded). Some clones in this sample may be carry-over from other donors' samples.

This clonotype was found a few times. V and J are TRBV3-1 and TRBJ1-1; TRBD1 matches 10 bases. The trim removed 4 bases at V and 4 bases at J, leaving 6 bases unmatched. Germline V lookup: CDR1 LGHDT, CDR2 YNNKEL (reference sequence). The CDR3 extends over 15 amino acids. The CDR3 region has the DNA TGTGCCAGCAGCCGACAGGGGGCGCTTGCCACTGAAGCTTTCTTT. It yields the protein CASSRQGALATEAFF.

This clonotype showed up many times. V gene TRBV24-1 combines with J gene TRBJ2-2; possibly TRBD1 for D (6 bases). Germline-derived CDR1 and CDR2 are KGHDR and SFDVKD. The CDR3 is made up of 15 amino acids. V was cut by 3 bases and J by 6 bases, with 13 bases left in between. This CDR3 is CATSDLGQAAGELFF. The CDR3 nucleotides read TGTGCCACCAGTGATCTGGGACAAGCGGCCGGGGAGCTGTTTTTT.

This clonotype occurred a few times. This chain uses TRBV12-3 or TRBV12-4 with TRBJ2-2; D may match TRBD1 or TRBD2 (5 bases each). This CDR3 is built from 15 residues. With 5 bases removed from V and 0 bases from J, the gap between germline ends came to 10 bases. As DNA, the CDR3 is TGTGCCAGCAGTCCCGGGACGGCGAACACCGGGGAGCTGTTTTTT. This codes for CASSPGTANTGELFF.

Many counts were recorded for this clonotype. This sequence joins TRBV7-2 and TRBJ2-1, with no clear D. The germline V gene has CDR1 SGHTA and CDR2 FQGNSA. The CDR3 length is 16 residues. The V gene lost 1 base and the J gene lost 9 bases, with 19 bases spanning the gap. The CDR3 sequence is CASSLVPGSRVAEQFF. CDR3 DNA sequence: TGTGCCAGCAGCTTAGTTCCGGGCTCCAGAGTGGCTGAGCAGTTCTTC. The full variable domain, its missing parts supplied by reference TRBV7-2 and TRBJ2-1, is GAGVSQSPSNKVTEKGKDVELRCDPISGHTALYWYRQSLGQGLEFLIYFQGNSAPDKSGLPSDRFSAERTGGSVSTLTIQRTQQEDSAVYLCASSLVPGSRVAEQFFGPGTRLTVL.

This sequence joins TRBV5-4 and TRBJ1-1, with 8 bases identical to TRBD1. V lost 4 bases and J lost 1; bases outside the gene matches: 9. The germline V gene encodes CDR1 SGHNT and CDR2 YYREEE (reference sequence). The CDR3 sequence is 16 residues long. CDR3 DNA sequence: TGTGCCAGCAGCGACCCGGGACAGGTCTCGAACACTGAAGCTTTCTTT. Residues: CASSDPGQVSNTEAFF.

This clonotype was seen ten or more times. This chain connects TRBV7-3 to TRBJ2-6, with D perhaps given as TRBD1 or TRBD2 (5 bases each). The CDR3 is 17 residues long. CDR1 and CDR2 (germline): SGHTA, FQGTGA. Trimming removed 5 bases from V and 3 bases from J, with 17 bases in between. The CDR3, as DNA: TGTGCCAGCAGCCCTCCGGGACGGAGCATTGGGGCCAACGTCCTGACTTTC. Translated, it gives CASSPPGRSIGANVLTF.

This clonotype was observed a few times. The chain links TRBV11-2 to TRBJ1-4, with 8 bases lining up with TRBD1. This CDR3 spans 14 amino acids. From germline, CDR1 is SGHAT and CDR2 FQNNGV. The ends lost 5 bases at V and 3 bases at J; junction bases unmatched: 2. CDR3 nucleotides: TGTGCCAGCAGCCCGGACAGGGCTAATGAAAAACTGTTTTTT. The encoded protein is CASSPDRANEKLFF.

Only a few counts were recorded for this clonotype. V usage is TRBV2 and J usage is TRBJ1-5; D is perhaps TRBD1 (5 bases). The CDR3 consists of 13 residues. The V and J ends lost 6 bases and 6 bases respectively, with 12 bases between them. The germline V gene encodes CDR1 SNHLY and CDR2 FYNNEI. CDR3 amino acids: CASRSGGTQPQHF. In nucleotides, the CDR3 is TGTGCCAGCAGAAGTGGGGGTACTCAGCCCCAGCATTTT.

V usage is TRBV6-5 and J usage is TRBJ1-4, with D tentatively TRBD1 (5 bases). Trimming removed 2 bases from V and 8 bases from J, with 18 bases in between. This CDR3 has 16 residues. Per the germline V gene, CDR1 is MNHEY and CDR2 is SVGAGI. The CDR3 DNA reads TGTGCCAGCAGTTACACGGGACCCCTGATCGGCGAAAAACTGTTTTTT. Translated: CASSYTGPLIGEKLFF.